Following are 12 T cell receptor beta chains from one sample sequenced in a study of CD8 T cells in ankylosing spondylitis. From the 5' RACE reads, TCRdb called clonotypes with MiXCR, one entry per CDR3 protein. The sample contains roughly 160,000 distinct CDR3 sequences, about 9.9% of which appear only once. The sample consisted of blood, either unsorted or a sorted T cell fraction (not recorded which). Receptors originate from a male donor with ankylosing spondylitis or in good health (not recorded which).

This clonotype was seen at least ten times. The chain uses TRBV20-1 and TRBJ2-5, with 8 bases identical to TRBD1. From germline, CDR1 is DFQATT and CDR2 SNEGSKA (reference sequence). Losses at the gene ends were 6 bases for V and 5 bases for J; bases not matched to a gene: 2. The CDR3 contains 11 residues. CDR3 nucleotide sequence: TGCAGTGCAGGACAGGGTGAGACCCAGTACTTC. This sequence encodes CSAGQGETQYF.

Details on this clonotype: A much larger clonotype is one base distant, so this may be a read error. V gene TRBV12-3 or TRBV12-4 combines with J gene TRBJ1-3; D is unclear. The CDR3 covers 14 residues. CDR3 protein: CASSDGFSGNIIYF. In DNA, the CDR3 is TGTGCCAGCAGCGACGGATTCTCTGGAAACATCATATATTTT.

The sample holds many counts of this clonotype. The CDR3 loop reads CATLRLGVGPNTEAFF. CDR3 coding DNA: TGTGCCACCCTAAGACTTGGGGTCGGGCCCAACACTGAAGCTTTCTTT. V is TRBV6-1 and J is TRBJ1-1, with D unclear. Germline-derived CDR1 and CDR2 are MNHNS and SASEGT. V shed 10 bases and J shed 2 bases, with 23 bases lying between them. The CDR3 has 16 residues.

This clonotype was counted between two and nine times. V and J are TRBV7-9 and TRBJ2-2; tentative D call: TRBD1 (5 bases). This CDR3 contains 15 residues. The germline CDR1 and CDR2 sequences are SEHNR and FQNEAQ (reference sequence). The V end lost 5 bases, the J end lost 3 bases, and 13 bases lay between the germline ends. CDR3 nucleotide sequence: TGTGCCAGCAGCCGATCTGGGGCGTACACCGGGGAGCTGTTTTTT. This codes for CASSRSGAYTGELFF.

There are a few counts of this clonotype. The rearrangement uses TRBV5-6 and TRBJ1-2; TRBD1 agrees at 10 bases. J was trimmed by 8 bases and V by 3 bases; bases with no gene match: 4. Germline CDR1 and CDR2: SGHDT and YYEEEE. This CDR3 comprises 13 residues. The CDR3 DNA sequence: TGTGCCAGCAGCTACGACAGGGGGCTCGGCTACACCTTC. It encodes CASSYDRGLGYTF.

This clonotype was observed a single time. The gene calls are TRBV6-7 and TRBJ2-2, with D perhaps TRBD2 (5 bases). TRBV6-7 is an ORF, and what it does is uncertain. This CDR3 region has 13 residues. CDR3 nucleotide sequence: TGTGGGGGTATTAAGCCGGGAACAGTGAAGCTGTTTTTT. This sequence encodes CGGIKPGTVKLFF.

This clonotype was found many times. The V call is TRBV5-8, the J call TRBJ2-2, with D possibly being TRBD2 (6 bases). This CDR3 has 17 residues. Germline CDR1 and CDR2: SGHTS and YDEGEE. The ends were cut back, 1 base at V and 3 bases at J, with 16 bases in the middle. This CDR3 is CASSLSGSGPYTGELFF. The CDR3 nucleotides read TGTGCCAGCAGCTTGTCAGGGAGCGGGCCTTACACCGGGGAGCTGTTTTTT.

This clonotype was picked up many times. The V gene is TRBV2, the J gene TRBJ2-7; D tentatively reads TRBD1 or TRBD2 (5 bases each). In germline, CDR1 is SNHLY, CDR2 FYNNEI. This CDR3 has 14 amino acids. The CDR3 loop reads CGGTEQGPSYEQYF. CDR3 DNA sequence: TGTGGAGGGACCGAACAAGGACCCTCCTACGAGCAGTACTTC.

The sample holds many counts of this clonotype. The chain couples TRBV14 to TRBJ1-1; D is ambiguous. The V gene lost 1 base and the J gene lost 9 bases, with 18 bases spanning the gap. This CDR3 region has 15 residues. The germline CDR1 and CDR2 sequences are SGHDN and FVKESK. The CDR3 DNA is TGTGCCAGCAGCCAAGCCCTCCAACAGAATCCCAAAGCTTTCTTT. Translating it yields CASSQALQQNPKAFF.

This clonotype was seen a handful of times. This chain connects TRBV7-9 to TRBJ2-1; D remains unclear. V dropped 8 bases and J dropped 5 bases, with 13 bases sitting between them. The CDR3 covers 13 residues. Germline V gives CDR1 SEHNR, CDR2 FQNEAQ (reference sequence). CDR3 loop: CASRGGNDNEQFF. The DNA of the CDR3 is TGTGCCAGCCGTGGCGGAAATGACAATGAGCAGTTCTTC.

This chain joins TRBV6-1 and TRBJ2-4; 8 bases fit TRBD2. V lost 4 bases and J lost 6; bases outside the gene matches: 5. Germline lookup yields CDR1 MNHNS and CDR2 SASEGT. CDR3 length: 14 residues. The CDR3 DNA follows: TGTGCCAGCAGTGTTACGCTAGCGGGAAACATTCAGTACTTC. Residues: CASSVTLAGNIQYF.

The sample holds many counts of this clonotype. The chain is built from TRBV7-6 and TRBJ2-7; possible D gene TRBD1, 5 bases. The V gene's germline CDR1 is SGHVS and CDR2 FNYEAQ. V lost 2 bases, J lost 2 bases, and 16 bases lay in between. The CDR3 totals 16 residues. DNA of the CDR3: TGTGCCAGCAGCTTAAATTCAGGGTTCTTAGCCTACGAGCAGTACTTC. It translates to CASSLNSGFLAYEQYF.